This T cell receptor (beta chain) was identified during a study of blood T cell repertoires in COVID-19. Study as a whole: COVID-19 samples collected from the United States, Italy and Spain covered acute and convalescent phases. The analysed material was cDNA or gDNA that came from T cells, B-cell-depleted T cells, or PBMCs.

In the authors' methods: Reference gene primer amplification gave nucleated cell count estimates. This table comes from immunoSEQ multiplex PCR, and its TCRdb copy is limited to in-frame clones, with some not included. V, J and clone size were drawn from that table, and D and trimming were deduced from the DNA. Of 100,000 to 150,000 clones listed, roughly four fifths are singletons. Trimming stripped 7 bases from V and 0 bases from J, with 12 bases between. Germline CDR1 MDHEN, CDR2 SYDVKM. CDR3 length: 14 amino acids. V is TRBV28 and J is TRBJ1-2, with D unclear. The clonotype comes from a woman in her fifties or sixties with acute or convalescent COVID-19. The sequencing sample was made of peripheral blood. The CDR3 reads CASTWGGSNYGYTF. The CDR3 DNA sequence: TGTGCCAGCACCTGGGGAGGGTCTAACTATGGCTACACCTTC.